The present T cell receptor (beta chain) was sequenced within a study of shared clonotypes between healthy human individuals (dated by TCRdb to about 2020). With respect to the entire study: The cohort comprised a couple of women and a few men aged 18 to 49 years. Blood TCR repertoires of four to six healthy adults were deeply sequenced to estimate repertoire size and the extent of clonotype sharing between individuals. To increase sequencing depth and limit assay-specific biases, different laboratories used diverse techniques to prepare libraries and sequence TCR repertoires. Between about 0.85 and 8.9 billion PBMCs per donor were obtained by leukapheresis.

The donors were healthy, HIV-negative adults who had no recently reported acute infections or vaccinations. Every donor was a Caucasian adult residing in Nashville, Tennessee, USA. For unsorted samples, roughly 91 million PBMCs were counted, and genomic DNA was extracted using the QIAamp DNA Blood Mini kit. Blood was obtained by leukapheresis, after which PBMCs were separated by Ficoll-Histopaque density gradient centrifugation and cryopreserved in liquid nitrogen vapor phase. Using the deep immunoSEQ assay, multiplex PCR amplified TCR CDR3 regions from genomic DNA. For each cell subset, the extracted genomic DNA was distributed evenly across all wells of several immunoSEQ 96-well plates, and each plate served as one replicate. For unsorted PBMC, about 300 ng genomic DNA, equal to approximately 30,000 T cell genomes, was loaded into each replicate PCR. Ten immunoSEQ deep assay plates were used to sequence the unsorted PBMC genomic DNA. Purified libraries were quantified with a Qubit 3.0 fluorometer, sized on a Bioanalyzer 2100, and re-quantified with the KAPA Library Quantification kit. Every immunoSEQ 96-well plate was sequenced on a dedicated single-read 150-cycle Illumina NextSeq 550 flow cell. Per the original workflow: The immunoSEQ output contained only junctional sequences without quality scores, so filtering could not match that applied to full-length reads. Sequences were annotated with PyIR, a Python wrapper for IgBLAST v1.9, using IMGT germline references to assign V/J genes and CDR3. Reads were removed for weak V/J assignments (E-value above 1e-6), missing CDR3, stop codons, out-of-frame junctions, or ambiguous translated residues. V3J clonotypes were defined as sequences sharing the same inferred V gene, J gene, and CDR3 amino acid sequence. Percentage overlap between repertoires was computed as shared unique clonotypes divided by the size of the smaller repertoire. Richness of each repertoire was evaluated using RTK rarefaction, the Chao1 estimator, and Recon v2.1 estimates of unobserved clonotypes. TCRdb stores this immuneACCESS table with in-frame sequences only. Part of the clones is absent; in the studies checked, under half of the shortfall reflects unresolved V genes, and no reason is known for the rest. The D gene and trimming were derived from the DNA, and the V and J assignments and clone size from that table. Across this sample there are approximately 470,000 clones, with roughly 80% seen only once. In total, the top ten clones hold 12% of the sample.

The germline ends are 9 bases apart after V is trimmed by 5 bases and J by 0 bases. Taken from cysteine to phenylalanine, the CDR3 has 14 residues. CDR3 DNA only is kept here, 42 bases in frame from base 1. The CDR1 and CDR2 encoded by the germline V gene (reference sequence) are SEHNR and FQNEAQ. Study-wide conclusions, independent of this receptor: Because the study included a small number of donors, the genetic and exposure-history diversity represented was limited. Pairwise subsampling indicated that sequencing depth was expected to affect the degree of clonotype sharing among donors. Only blood was sampled, and tissue TCR repertoires likely differ from those in blood.

In the case of this clone: The antigen it recognizes is unknown. The sample holds no much larger clone one base away, and base qualities are not on file.

The V gene is TRBV7-9 and the J gene is TRBJ2-3; the D gene assignment is ambiguous. The sample comprised PBMCs. This receptor was obtained from a woman aged 40 to 50 in good health. Some clones in this sample may be carry-over from other donors' samples. Here is the DNA: TGTGCCAGCAGCCCGGAAGGCAGCACAGATACGCAGTATTTT. This codes for CASSPEGSTDTQYF.